The present entry profiles one T cell receptor beta chain with its context. The target antigen is unknown. PCR involved 60 Vbeta and 13 Jbeta primers. Original handling: A later analysis counted tens of millions of unique TCR beta chains, 9.5 million to 12 million shared. Produced via immunoSEQ multiplex PCR; TCRdb's table is partial and in-frame only. Clonal size and the V and J genes are those of that table, whereas D and trimming came from the DNA. The sample lists 150,000 to 200,000 clones, about four fifths occurring once. From germline, CDR1 is MNHEY and CDR2 SVGAGI. V lost 5 bases, J lost 5 bases, and 13 bases lay in between. The CDR3 is made up of 13 amino acids. The source of the sample is a study of cytomegalovirus exposure and HLA in healthy donors. General study results and limits: Later analysis identified a missense DCLRE1C variant that was linked to TCR beta V- and J-gene trimming. Among the sequence variants, a highly shared cluster was likely an artifact of sequencing. Rare TCR sequences dominated, though some public TCRs recurred in many donors.

Sequences were obtained from PBMCs. The clonotype was recovered from a man aged 18-30 years in good health and CMV-seronegative. The genes are TRBV6-5 and TRBJ2-7; D is unclear. The CDR3 spells CASSEALDNEQYF. In nucleotides, the CDR3 is TGTGCCAGCAGTGAAGCGCTTGATAACGAGCAGTACTTC.